This TCR beta chain was observed in a study of cytomegalovirus exposure and HLA in healthy donors. Trimming took off 0 bases at V and 3 bases at J, with 12 bases between the two ends. Germline CDR1 and CDR2: GTSNPN and SVGIG (reference sequence). This CDR3 region has 16 residues. PCR used 60 Vbeta primers and 13 Jbeta primers. Generated by immunoSEQ multiplex PCR, the TCRdb table keeps only in-frame clones and is missing some. The sample holds 130,000 or so clones, roughly 66% seen once. The sequenced sample was PBMCs. The TCR comes from a young man in good health and CMV-seronegative. This rearrangement joins TRBV30 to TRBJ1-6; tentative D call: TRBD1 (6 bases). CDR3: CAWSVPGGHYNSPLHF. The CDR3 nucleotides are TGTGCCTGGAGTGTACCGGGGGGGCACTATAATTCACCCCTCCACTTT.